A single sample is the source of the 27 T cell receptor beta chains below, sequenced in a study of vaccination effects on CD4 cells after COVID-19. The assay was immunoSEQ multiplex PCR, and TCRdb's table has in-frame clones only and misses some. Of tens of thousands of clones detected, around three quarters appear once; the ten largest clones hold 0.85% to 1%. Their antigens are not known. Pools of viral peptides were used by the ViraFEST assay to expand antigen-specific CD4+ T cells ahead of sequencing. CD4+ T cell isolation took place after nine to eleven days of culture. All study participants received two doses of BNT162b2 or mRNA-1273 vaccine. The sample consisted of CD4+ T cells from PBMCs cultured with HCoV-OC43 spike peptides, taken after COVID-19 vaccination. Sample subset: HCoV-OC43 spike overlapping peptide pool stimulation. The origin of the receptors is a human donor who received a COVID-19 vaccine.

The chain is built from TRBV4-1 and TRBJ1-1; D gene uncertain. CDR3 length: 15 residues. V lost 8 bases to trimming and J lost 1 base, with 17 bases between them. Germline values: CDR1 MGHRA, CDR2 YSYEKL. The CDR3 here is CASRNPGWRNTEAFF. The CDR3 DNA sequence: TGCGCCAGCCGAAACCCGGGGTGGCGGAACACTGAAGCTTTCTTT.

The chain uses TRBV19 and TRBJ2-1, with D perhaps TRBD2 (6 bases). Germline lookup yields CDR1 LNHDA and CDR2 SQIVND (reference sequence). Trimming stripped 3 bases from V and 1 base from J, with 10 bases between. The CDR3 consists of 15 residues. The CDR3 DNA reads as TGTGCCAGTAGTATTGGAGGGATATCCTACAATGAGCAGTTCTTC. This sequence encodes CASSIGGISYNEQFF.

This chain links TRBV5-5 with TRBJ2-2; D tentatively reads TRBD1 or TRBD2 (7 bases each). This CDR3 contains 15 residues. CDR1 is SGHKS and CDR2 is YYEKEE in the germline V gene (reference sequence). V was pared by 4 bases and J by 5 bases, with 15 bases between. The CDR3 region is CASSPGTAGTGELFF. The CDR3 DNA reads TGTGCCAGCAGCCCAGGGACAGCGGGAACCGGGGAGCTGTTTTTT.

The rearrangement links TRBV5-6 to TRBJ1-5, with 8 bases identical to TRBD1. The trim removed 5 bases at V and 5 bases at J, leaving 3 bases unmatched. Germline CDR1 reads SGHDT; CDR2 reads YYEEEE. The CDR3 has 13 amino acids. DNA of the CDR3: TGTGCCAGCAGTGGCAGGGGGCATCAGCCCCAGCATTTT. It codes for CASSGRGHQPQHF.

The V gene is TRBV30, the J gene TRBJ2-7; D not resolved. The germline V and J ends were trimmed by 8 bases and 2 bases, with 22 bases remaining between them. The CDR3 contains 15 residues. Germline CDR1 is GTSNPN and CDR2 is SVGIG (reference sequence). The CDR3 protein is CAAYGWRFRTYEQYV. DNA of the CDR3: TGTGCCGCCTACGGATGGAGATTTAGGACCTACGAGCAGTACGTC.

CDR3 loop: CASSRRELAAGTDTQYF. The CDR3 region has the DNA TGCGCCAGCAGCCGAAGAGAACTAGCGGCTGGCACAGATACGCAGTATTTT. The rearrangement joins TRBV4-1 to TRBJ2-3, with 8 bases that match TRBD2. Germline CDR1 reads MGHRA; CDR2 reads YSYEKL. The CDR3 loop spans 17 amino acids. J was trimmed by 1 base and V by 4 bases; bases with no gene match: 10.

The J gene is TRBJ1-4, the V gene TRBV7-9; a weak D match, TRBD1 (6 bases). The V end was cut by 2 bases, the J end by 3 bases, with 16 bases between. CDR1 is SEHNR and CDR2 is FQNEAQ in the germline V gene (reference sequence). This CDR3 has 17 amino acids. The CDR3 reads CASSLTGSITANEKLFF. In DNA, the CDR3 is TGTGCCAGCAGCTTAACAGGGTCGATCACCGCTAATGAAAAACTGTTTTTT.

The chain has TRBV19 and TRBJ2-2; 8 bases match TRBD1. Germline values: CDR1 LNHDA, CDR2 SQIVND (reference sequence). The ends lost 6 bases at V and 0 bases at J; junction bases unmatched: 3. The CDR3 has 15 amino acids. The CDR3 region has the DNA TGTGCCAGTAGAGAGACAGGGGCGAACACCGGGGAGCTGTTTTTT. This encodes CASRETGANTGELFF.

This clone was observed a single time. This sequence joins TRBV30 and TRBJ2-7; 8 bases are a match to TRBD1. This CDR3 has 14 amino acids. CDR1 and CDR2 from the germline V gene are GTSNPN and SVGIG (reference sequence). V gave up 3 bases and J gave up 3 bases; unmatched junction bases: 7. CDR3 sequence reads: CAWSPGQGFYEQYV. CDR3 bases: TGTGCCTGGAGCCCCGGACAGGGTTTCTACGAGCAGTACGTC.

The CDR3 coding sequence is TGTGCCAGTCGACTAGCGGGGGGGCGAGAGACCCAGTACTTC. This gives the protein CASRLAGGRETQYF. The V gene is TRBV7-9, the J gene TRBJ2-5; the match to TRBD2 covers 14 bases. Trimming cost V 9 bases and J 4 bases; bases outside gene matches: 4. Germline V gene sequence: CDR1 SEHNR, CDR2 FQNEAQ (reference sequence). The CDR3 is 14 amino acids.

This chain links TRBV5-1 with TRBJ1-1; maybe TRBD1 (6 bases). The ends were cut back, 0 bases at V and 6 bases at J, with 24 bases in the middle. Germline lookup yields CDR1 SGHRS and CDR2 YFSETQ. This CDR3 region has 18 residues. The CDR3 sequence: CASSLAPVAGVMGAEAFF. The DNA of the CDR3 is TGCGCCAGCAGCTTGGCTCCCGTGGCAGGGGTTATGGGCGCTGAAGCTTTCTTT. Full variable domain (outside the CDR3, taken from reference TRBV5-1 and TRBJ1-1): KAGVTQTPRYLIKTRGQQVTLSCSPISGHRSVSWYQQTPGQGLQFLFEYFSETQRNKGNFPGRFSGRQFSNSRSEMNVSTLELGDSALYLCASSLAPVAGVMGAEAFFGQGTRLTVV.

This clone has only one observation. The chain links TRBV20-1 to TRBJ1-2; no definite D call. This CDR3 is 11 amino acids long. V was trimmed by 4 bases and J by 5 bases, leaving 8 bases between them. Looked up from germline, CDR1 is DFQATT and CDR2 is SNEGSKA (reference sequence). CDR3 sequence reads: CSATPTYGYTF. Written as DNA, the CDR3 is TGCAGTGCTACACCCACGTATGGCTACACCTTC.

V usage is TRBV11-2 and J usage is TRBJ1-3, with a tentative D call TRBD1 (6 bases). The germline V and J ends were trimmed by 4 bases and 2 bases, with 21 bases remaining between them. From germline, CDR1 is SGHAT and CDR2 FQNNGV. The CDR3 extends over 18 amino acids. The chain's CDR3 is CASSSGTTGILPGNTIYF. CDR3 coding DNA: TGTGCCAGCAGCTCCGGGACAACCGGAATATTACCTGGAAACACCATATATTTT.

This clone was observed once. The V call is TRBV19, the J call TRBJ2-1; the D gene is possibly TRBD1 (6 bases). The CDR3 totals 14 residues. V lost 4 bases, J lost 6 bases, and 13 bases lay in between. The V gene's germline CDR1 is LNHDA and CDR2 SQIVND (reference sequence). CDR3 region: CASSRWGPGNEQFF. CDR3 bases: TGTGCCAGTAGTAGGTGGGGGCCGGGCAATGAGCAGTTCTTC.

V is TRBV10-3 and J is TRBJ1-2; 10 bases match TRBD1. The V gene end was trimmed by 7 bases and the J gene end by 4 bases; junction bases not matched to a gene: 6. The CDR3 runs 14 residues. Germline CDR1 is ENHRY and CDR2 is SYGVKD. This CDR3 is CAIKGQGDGYGYTF. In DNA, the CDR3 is TGTGCCATCAAAGGACAGGGGGATGGCTATGGCTACACCTTC.

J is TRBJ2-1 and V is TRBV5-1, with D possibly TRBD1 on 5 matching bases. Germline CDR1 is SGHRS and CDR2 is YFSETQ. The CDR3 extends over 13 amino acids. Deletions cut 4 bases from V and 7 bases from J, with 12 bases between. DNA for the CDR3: TGCGCCAGCAGCCTGGGGCCGAAGAATGAGCAGTTCTTC. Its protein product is CASSLGPKNEQFF.

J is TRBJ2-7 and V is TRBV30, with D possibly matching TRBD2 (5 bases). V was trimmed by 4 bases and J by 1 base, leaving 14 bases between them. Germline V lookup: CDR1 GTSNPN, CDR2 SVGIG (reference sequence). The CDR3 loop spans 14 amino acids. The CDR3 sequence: CAWIGVRGSYEQYV. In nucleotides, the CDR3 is TGTGCCTGGATCGGGGTTAGAGGGTCCTACGAGCAGTACGTC.

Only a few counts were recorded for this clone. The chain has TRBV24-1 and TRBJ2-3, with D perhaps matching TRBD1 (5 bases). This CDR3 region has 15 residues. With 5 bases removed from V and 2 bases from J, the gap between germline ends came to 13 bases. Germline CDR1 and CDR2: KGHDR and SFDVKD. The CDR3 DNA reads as TGTGCCACCAGTGTAGGGTCTGGACACACAGATACGCAGTATTTT. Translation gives CATSVGSGHTDTQYF.

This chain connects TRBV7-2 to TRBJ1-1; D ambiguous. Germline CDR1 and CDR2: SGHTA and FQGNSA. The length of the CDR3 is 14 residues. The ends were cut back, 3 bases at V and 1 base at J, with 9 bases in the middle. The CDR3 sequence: CASSLVGANTEAFF. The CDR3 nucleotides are TGTGCCAGCAGCTTGGTCGGCGCGAACACTGAAGCTTTCTTT.

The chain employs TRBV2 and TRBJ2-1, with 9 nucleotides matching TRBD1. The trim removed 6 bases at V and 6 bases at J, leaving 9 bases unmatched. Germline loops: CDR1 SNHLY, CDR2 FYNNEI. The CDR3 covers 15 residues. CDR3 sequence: CASRAGTGPGNEQFF. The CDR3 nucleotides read TGTGCCAGCAGAGCCGGGACAGGGCCGGGCAATGAGCAGTTCTTC. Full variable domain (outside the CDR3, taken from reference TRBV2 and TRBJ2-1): EPEVTQTPSHQVTQMGQEVILRCVPISNHLYFYWYRQILGQKVEFLVSFYNNEISEKSEIFDDQFSVERPDGSNFTLKIRSTKLEDSAMYFCASRAGTGPGNEQFFGPGTRLTVL.

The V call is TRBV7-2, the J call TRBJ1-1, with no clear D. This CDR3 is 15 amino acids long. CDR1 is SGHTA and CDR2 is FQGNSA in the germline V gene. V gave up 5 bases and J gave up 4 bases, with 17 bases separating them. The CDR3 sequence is CASSRTRASSTEAFF. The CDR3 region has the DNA TGTGCCAGCAGCCGGACCCGGGCATCTTCCACTGAAGCTTTCTTT.

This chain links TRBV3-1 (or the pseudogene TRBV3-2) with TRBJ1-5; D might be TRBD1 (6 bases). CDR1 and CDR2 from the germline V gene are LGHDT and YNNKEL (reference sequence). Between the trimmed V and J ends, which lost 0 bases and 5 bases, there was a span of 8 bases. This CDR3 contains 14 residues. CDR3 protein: CASSQDRGHQPQHF. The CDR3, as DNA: TGTGCCAGCAGCCAAGACAGGGGCCATCAGCCCCAGCATTTT.

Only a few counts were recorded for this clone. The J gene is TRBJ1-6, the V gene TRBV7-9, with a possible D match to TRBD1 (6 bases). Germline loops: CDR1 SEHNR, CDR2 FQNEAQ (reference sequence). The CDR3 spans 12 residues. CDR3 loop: CASQGFNSPLHF. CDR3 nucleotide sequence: TGTGCTTCACAGGGTTTCAATTCACCCCTCCACTTT.

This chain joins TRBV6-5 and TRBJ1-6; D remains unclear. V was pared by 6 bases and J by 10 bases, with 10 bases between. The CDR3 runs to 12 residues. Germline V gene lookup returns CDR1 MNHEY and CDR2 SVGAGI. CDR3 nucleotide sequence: TGTGCCAGCAGATCATTACGGTCACCCCTCCACTTT. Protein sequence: CASRSLRSPLHF.

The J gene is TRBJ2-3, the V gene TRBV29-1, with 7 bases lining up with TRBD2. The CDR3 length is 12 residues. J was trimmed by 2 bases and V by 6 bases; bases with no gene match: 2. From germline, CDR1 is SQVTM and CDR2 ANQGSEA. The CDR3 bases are TGCAGCGTACGGGGGGACACAGATACGCAGTATTTT. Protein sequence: CSVRGDTDTQYF.

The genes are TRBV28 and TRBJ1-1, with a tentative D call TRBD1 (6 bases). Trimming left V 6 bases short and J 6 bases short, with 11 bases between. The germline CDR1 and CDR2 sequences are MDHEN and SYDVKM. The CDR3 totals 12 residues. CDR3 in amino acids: CASRSTGPEAFF. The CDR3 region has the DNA TGTGCCAGCAGATCGACAGGCCCTGAAGCTTTCTTT. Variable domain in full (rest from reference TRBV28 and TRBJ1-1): DVKVTQSSRYLVKRTGEKVFLECVQDMDHENMFWYRQDPGLGLRLIYFSYDVKMKEKGDIPEGYSVSREKKERFSLILESASTNQTSMYLCASRSTGPEAFFGQGTRLTVV.

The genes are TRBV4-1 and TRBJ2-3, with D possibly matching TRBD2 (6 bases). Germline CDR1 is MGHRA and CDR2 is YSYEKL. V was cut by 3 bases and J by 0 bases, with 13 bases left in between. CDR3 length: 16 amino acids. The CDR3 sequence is CASSQSVGTSTDTQYF. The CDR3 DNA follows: TGCGCCAGCAGCCAGTCAGTGGGGACTAGCACAGATACGCAGTATTTT.